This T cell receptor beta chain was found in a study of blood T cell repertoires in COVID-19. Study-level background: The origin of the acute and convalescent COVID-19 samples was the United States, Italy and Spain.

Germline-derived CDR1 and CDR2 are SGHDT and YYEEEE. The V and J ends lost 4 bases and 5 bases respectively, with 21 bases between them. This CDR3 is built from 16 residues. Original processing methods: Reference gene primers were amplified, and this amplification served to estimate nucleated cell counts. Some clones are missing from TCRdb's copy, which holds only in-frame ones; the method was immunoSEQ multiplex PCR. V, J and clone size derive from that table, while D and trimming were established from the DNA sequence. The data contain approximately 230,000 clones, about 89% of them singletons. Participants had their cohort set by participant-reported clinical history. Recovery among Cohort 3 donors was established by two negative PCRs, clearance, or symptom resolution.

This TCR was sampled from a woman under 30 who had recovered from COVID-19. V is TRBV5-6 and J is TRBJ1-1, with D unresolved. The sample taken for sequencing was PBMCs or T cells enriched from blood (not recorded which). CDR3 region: CASSPNTQPGMTEAFF. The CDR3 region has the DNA TGTGCCAGCAGCCCTAACACCCAGCCGGGGATGACTGAAGCTTTCTTT. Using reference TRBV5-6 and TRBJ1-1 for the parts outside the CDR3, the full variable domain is DAGVTQSPTHLIKTRGQQVTLRCSPKSGHDTVSWYQQALGQGPQFIFQYYEEEERQRGNFPDRFSGHQFPNYSSELNVNALLLGDSALYLCASSPNTQPGMTEAFFGQGTRLTVV.